These T cell receptor beta chains were read from a single sample in a study of blood T cell repertoires in COVID-19. Data came from immunoSEQ multiplex PCR; TCRdb stores just in-frame clones and leaves some out. The sample gives about 180,000 clones, about 82% of which show up once; about 9.6% is in the top ten. Sequenced input: PBMCs or T cells enriched from blood (not recorded which). All receptors derive from a woman younger than 45 who had recovered from COVID-19. Both conserved end residues are part of each CDR3. A D gene is named only where the DNA matches it firmly. Clone sizes are given selectively: once, few, many, or a class where the clone is expanded.

D gene: NA; J gene: TRBJ2-3; clone size: NA; V gene: TRBV5-4; CDR3 protein: CSSLEVGTDTQYF; CDR3 DNA: TGTTCCTCATTGGAGGTTGGCACAGATACGCAGTATTTT
D gene: TRBD1; J gene: TRBJ1-4; clone size: few; V gene: TRBV5-1; CDR3 protein: CASSDGTGKEKLFF; CDR3 DNA: TGCGCCAGCAGCGATGGGACAGGGAAAGAAAAACTGTTTTTT
D gene: TRBD1; J gene: TRBJ2-3; clone size: NA; V gene: TRBV7-8; CDR3 protein: CASSLVRDRGLSTDTQYF; CDR3 DNA: TGTGCCAGCAGCTTAGTCCGAGACAGGGGACTTAGCACAGATACGCAGTATTTT
D gene: TRBD2; J gene: TRBJ2-7; clone size: NA; V gene: TRBV30; CDR3 protein: CAWRPGGGLAGAEQYF; CDR3 DNA: TGTGCCTGGAGGCCTGGGGGAGGACTAGCGGGAGCCGAGCAGTACTTC
D gene: NA; J gene: TRBJ1-2; clone size: NA; V gene: TRBV5-1; CDR3 protein: CASSLGWGEDPNYGYTF; CDR3 DNA: TGCGCCAGCAGCTTGGGTTGGGGCGAGGATCCTAACTATGGCTACACCTTC
D gene: NA; J gene: TRBJ2-5; clone size: NA; V gene: TRBV27; CDR3 protein: CDSLETQYF; CDR3 DNA: TGTGACTCCTTAGAGACCCAGTACTTC
D gene: NA; J gene: TRBJ2-7; clone size: NA; V gene: TRBV3-1/TRBV3-2; CDR3 protein: CASSQNLGGGYEQYF; CDR3 DNA: TGTGCCAGCAGCCAAAATTTAGGTGGCGGGTACGAGCAGTACTTC
D gene: NA; J gene: TRBJ2-2; clone size: NA; V gene: TRBV5-6; CDR3 protein: CASTPRENTGELFF; CDR3 DNA: TGTGCCAGCACCCCGAGGGAGAACACCGGGGAGCTGTTTTTT
D gene: NA; J gene: TRBJ1-5; clone size: NA; V gene: TRBV6-1; CDR3 protein: CASSERGGPQHF; CDR3 DNA: TGTGCCAGCAGTGAAAGGGGAGGACCCCAGCATTTT
D gene: NA; J gene: TRBJ2-3; clone size: NA; V gene: TRBV5-1; CDR3 protein: CASRGSSSTDTQYF; CDR3 DNA: TGCGCCAGCAGGGGCTCATCTAGCACAGATACGCAGTATTTT
D gene: NA; J gene: TRBJ1-1; clone size: NA; V gene: TRBV6-5; CDR3 protein: CASTYGGSNTEAFF; CDR3 DNA: TGTGCCAGCACCTATGGAGGATCGAACACTGAAGCTTTCTTT
D gene: TRBD2; J gene: TRBJ2-3; clone size: NA; V gene: TRBV20-1; CDR3 protein: CSASARTSTSTDTQYF; CDR3 DNA: TGCAGTGCTAGTGCCCGGACTAGCACAAGCACAGATACGCAGTATTTT
D gene: NA; J gene: TRBJ2-3; clone size: NA; V gene: TRBV2; CDR3 protein: CASSEWLATDTQYF; CDR3 DNA: TGTGCCAGCAGTGAATGGCTAGCCACAGATACGCAGTATTTT
D gene: TRBD1; J gene: TRBJ2-7; clone size: NA; V gene: TRBV10-3; CDR3 protein: CAISVRDRGTYEQYF; CDR3 DNA: TGTGCCATCAGTGTACGGGACAGGGGGACCTACGAGCAGTACTTC
D gene: NA; J gene: TRBJ2-7; clone size: once; V gene: TRBV20-1; CDR3 protein: CSASGEALSSYEQYF; CDR3 DNA: TGCAGTGCTAGTGGAGAAGCGCTGAGCTCCTACGAGCAGTACTTC
D gene: NA; J gene: TRBJ1-6; clone size: NA; V gene: TRBV6-5; CDR3 protein: CASSYSTGSDSPLHF; CDR3 DNA: TGTGCCAGCAGTTACTCTACCGGAAGCGACTCACCCCTCCACTTT
D gene: NA; J gene: TRBJ2-7; clone size: NA; V gene: TRBV5-1; CDR3 protein: CASSSAPGQSSYEQYF; CDR3 DNA: TGCGCCAGCAGTTCAGCGCCGGGACAAAGCTCCTACGAGCAGTACTTC
D gene: NA; J gene: TRBJ2-7; clone size: few; V gene: TRBV28; CDR3 protein: CASSGATGSYEQYF; CDR3 DNA: TGTGCCAGCAGTGGCGCAACAGGATCCTACGAGCAGTACTTC